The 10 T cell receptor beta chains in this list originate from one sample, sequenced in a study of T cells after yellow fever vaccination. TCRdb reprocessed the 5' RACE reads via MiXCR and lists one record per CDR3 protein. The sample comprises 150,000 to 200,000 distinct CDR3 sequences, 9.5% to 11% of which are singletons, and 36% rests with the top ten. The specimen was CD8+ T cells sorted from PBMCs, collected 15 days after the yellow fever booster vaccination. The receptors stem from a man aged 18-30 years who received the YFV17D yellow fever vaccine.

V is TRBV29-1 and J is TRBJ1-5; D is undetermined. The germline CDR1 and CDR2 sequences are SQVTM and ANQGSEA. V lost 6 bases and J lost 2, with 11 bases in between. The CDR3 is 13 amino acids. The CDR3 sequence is CSVIQGGNQPQHF. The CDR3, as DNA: TGCAGCGTCATCCAAGGTGGCAATCAGCCCCAGCATTTT.

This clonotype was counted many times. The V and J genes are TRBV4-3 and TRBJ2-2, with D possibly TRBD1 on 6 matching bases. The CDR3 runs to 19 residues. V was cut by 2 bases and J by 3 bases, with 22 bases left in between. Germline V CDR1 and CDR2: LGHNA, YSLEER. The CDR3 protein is CASSQFMGAPLPYTGELFF. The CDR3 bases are TGCGCCAGCAGCCAATTTATGGGGGCCCCCCTTCCTTACACCGGGGAGCTGTTTTTT.

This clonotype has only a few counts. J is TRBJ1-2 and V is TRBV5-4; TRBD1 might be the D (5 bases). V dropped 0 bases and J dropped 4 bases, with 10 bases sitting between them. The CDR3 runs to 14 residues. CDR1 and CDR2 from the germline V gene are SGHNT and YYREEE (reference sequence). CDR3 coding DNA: TGTGCCAGCAGCTTGGTGGGGGGACCCTATGGCTACACCTTC. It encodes CASSLVGGPYGYTF.

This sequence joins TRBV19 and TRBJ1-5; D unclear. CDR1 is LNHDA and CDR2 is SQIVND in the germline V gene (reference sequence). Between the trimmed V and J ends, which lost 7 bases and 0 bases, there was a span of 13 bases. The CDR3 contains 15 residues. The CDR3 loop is CASTPASNSNQPQHF. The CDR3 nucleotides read TGTGCCAGTACGCCAGCAAGTAATAGCAATCAGCCCCAGCATTTT.

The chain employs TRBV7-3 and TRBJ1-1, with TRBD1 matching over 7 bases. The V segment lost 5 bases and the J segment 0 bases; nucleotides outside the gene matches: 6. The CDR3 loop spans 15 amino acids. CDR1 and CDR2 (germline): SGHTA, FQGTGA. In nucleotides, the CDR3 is TGTGCCAGCAGCCCCGAGGGACAGATGAACACTGAAGCTTTCTTT. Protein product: CASSPEGQMNTEAFF.

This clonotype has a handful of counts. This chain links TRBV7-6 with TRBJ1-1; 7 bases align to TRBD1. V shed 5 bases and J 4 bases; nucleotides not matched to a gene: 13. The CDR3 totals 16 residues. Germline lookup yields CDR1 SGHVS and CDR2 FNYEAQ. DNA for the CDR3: TGTGCCAGCAGCCTTATAGCAGGGGGAGGGGGCACTGAAGCTTTCTTT. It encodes CASSLIAGGGGTEAFF.

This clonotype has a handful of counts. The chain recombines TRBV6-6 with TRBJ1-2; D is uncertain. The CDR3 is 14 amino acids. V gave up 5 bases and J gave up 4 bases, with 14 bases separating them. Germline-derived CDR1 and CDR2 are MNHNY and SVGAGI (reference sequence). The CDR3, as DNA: TGTGCCAGCAGTCCCCTATCCCAGAGCTATGGCTACACCTTC. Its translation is CASSPLSQSYGYTF.

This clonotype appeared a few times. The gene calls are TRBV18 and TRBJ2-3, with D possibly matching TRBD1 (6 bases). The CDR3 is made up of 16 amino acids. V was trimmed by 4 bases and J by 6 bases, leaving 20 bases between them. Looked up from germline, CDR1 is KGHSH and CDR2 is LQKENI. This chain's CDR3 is CASSLRGQMDRDTQYF. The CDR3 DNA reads TGTGCCAGCTCACTGCGTGGACAGATGGATAGGGATACGCAGTATTTT.

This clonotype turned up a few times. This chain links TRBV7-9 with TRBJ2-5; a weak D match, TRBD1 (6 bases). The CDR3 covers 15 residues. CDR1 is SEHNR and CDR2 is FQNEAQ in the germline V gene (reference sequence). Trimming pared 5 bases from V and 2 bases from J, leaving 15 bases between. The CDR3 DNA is TGTGCCAGCAGCACCCTCGGACAGAGACAAGAGACCCAGTACTTC. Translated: CASSTLGQRQETQYF. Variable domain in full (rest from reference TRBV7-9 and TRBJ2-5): DTGVSQNPRHKITKRGQNVTFRCDPISEHNRLYWYRQTLGQGPEFLTYFQNEAQLEKSRLLSDRFSAERPKGSFSTLEIQRTEQGDSAMYLCASSTLGQRQETQYFGPGTRLLVL.

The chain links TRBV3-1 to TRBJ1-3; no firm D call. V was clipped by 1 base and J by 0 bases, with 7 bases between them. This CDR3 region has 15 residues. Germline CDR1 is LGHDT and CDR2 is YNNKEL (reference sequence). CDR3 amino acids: CASSQAGSSGNTIYF. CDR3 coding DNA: TGTGCCAGCAGCCAAGCGGGGAGCTCTGGAAACACCATATATTTT.